Sequencing of this T cell receptor beta chain was carried out in a study of a mutant IDH1 vaccine in newly diagnosed glioma (dated by TCRdb to the early 2020s). In terms of the full investigation: Of the roughly 30 treated patients, approximately 62% were male and approximately 38% were female, and the mean age was 40.4 years. Before enrollment, patients had received standard therapy of radiotherapy alone, temozolomide alone, or radiochemotherapy with temozolomide; most received the combination. Six visits were used for peripheral blood collection: V03 (baseline), V05, V07, V10, V12 and V13. Longitudinal TCRB deep sequencing was performed for about two dozen treated patients wherever samples were available for exploratory analyses.

Germline trimming: 2 bases from V, 2 bases from J; junction bases outside gene matches: 4. From the cysteine through the phenylalanine, the CDR3 covers 15 amino acids. Left in the record is the CDR3 DNA by itself, 45 bases read in frame from the first base. The germline V gene (reference sequence) specifies GTSNPN as CDR1 and SVGIG as CDR2. Points on this clone: Its antigen has not been determined. Base qualities are missing; no much larger clone stands one base away.

The paper's findings and limits, for the study overall: Selection of PBMC samples for TCRB deep sequencing was based on availability. Immune responses induced by the vaccine were seen in around 94% of patients across multiple MHC alleles. It was noted by the authors that analyses of patient blood samples could not be reproduced owing to sample limitations. Changes in the top peripheral T cell clonotypes picked up by TCRB sequencing did not appear to be linked to pseudoprogression.

According to the study, the label for this sample's time point signals: baseline, week 1 (first vaccination visit). The intended sense of this specimen's treatment or condition label: pre-vaccination baseline after standard-of-care therapy. Newly diagnosed WHO grade 3 or 4 IDH1-mutant astrocytomas showing loss of nuclear ATRX were present in the donors. The samples were drawn from NOA16, a multicentre, single-arm, open-label phase I trial in Germany that tested a mutant IDH1 peptide vaccine in humans for the first time. Blood drawn at visit V03 was used as the baseline sample for immunogenicity testing. Genomic DNA for TCRB sequencing was extracted from EDTA blood using the DNeasy Blood and Tissue Kit. The library was generated by the immunoSEQ multiplex PCR assay. Following the manufacturer's protocol, the hsTCRB Kit was used to amplify rearranged TCR beta chain sequences. TCRB libraries were sequenced on an Illumina MiSeq. In the original analysis: The proprietary platform of the kit vendor was used for demultiplexing, trimming and gene mapping. TCRdb's version of the immuneACCESS table is confined to in-frame rearrangements and falls short of the full clone set. An unresolved V gene accounts for under half of the shortfall where checked; the remainder is of unknown origin. For V, J and clone size, that table is used; D and trimming come from the DNA. This sample holds 60,000 to 75,000 clones; about 83% were observed only once. Over 4% of the sample rests with the top ten.

The sequence came from a woman aged 18-35 years with glioma. Some clones in this sample may be carry-over from other donors' samples. The input for sequencing was peripheral blood mononuclear cells (PBMCs), taken from a glioma patient treated with radiotherapy, temozolomide or both. The chain was built from TRBV30 and TRBJ1-3, with TRBD1 identical over 9 junction bases. The CDR3 amino acid sequence is: CAWSWGQGAGNTIYF. In nucleotide form, the sequence is TGTGCCTGGAGTTGGGGACAGGGCGCTGGAAACACCATATATTTT.